Listed here is a single T cell receptor beta chain. Its antigen is not yet known. Per-base qualities were not stored, and no clone one base away is much larger. These data come from a study of technical replicates of blood from a few donors (dated by TCRdb to about 2017). The library was made by the immunoSEQ multiplex PCR assay. The clones in this table, taken by TCRdb from immuneACCESS, are in-frame only. Not every clone is retained; where verified, under half of the shortfall comes from an unresolved V gene, and the cause of the rest is unknown. The sample contains 65,000 to 75,000 clones, about 90% of them found a single time. Roughly 5% of the sample belongs to the ten largest clones. The clonotype comes from a human donor in good health. Some clones in this sample may be carry-over from other donors' samples. The source material was PBMCs.

The CDR3 region reads CASSDRGASNTEAFF. The DNA reads TGTGCCAGCAGTGACCGGGGGGCGAGTAACACTGAAGCTTTCTTT. Recombination connected TRBV6-1 to TRBJ1-1, with TRBD1 tentatively as D gene (6 bases match). From the germline V gene, CDR1 is MNHNS and CDR2 is SASEGT. The CDR3 spans 15 residues, from the cysteine through the phenylalanine. Left in the record is the CDR3 DNA by itself, 45 bases read in frame from the first base. Trimming removed 3 bases from V and 2 bases from J, leaving 13 bases between the germline ends.